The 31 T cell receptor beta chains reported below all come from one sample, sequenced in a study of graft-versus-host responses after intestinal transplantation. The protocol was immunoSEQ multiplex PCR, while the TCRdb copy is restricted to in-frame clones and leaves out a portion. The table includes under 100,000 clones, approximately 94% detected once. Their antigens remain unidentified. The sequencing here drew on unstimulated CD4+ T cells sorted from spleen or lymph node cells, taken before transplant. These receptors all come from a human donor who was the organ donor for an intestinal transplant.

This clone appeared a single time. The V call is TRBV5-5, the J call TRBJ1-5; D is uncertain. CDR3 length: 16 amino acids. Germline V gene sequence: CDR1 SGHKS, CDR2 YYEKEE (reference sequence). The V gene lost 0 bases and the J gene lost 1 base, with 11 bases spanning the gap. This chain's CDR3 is CASSLAPAASNQPQHF. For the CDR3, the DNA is TGTGCCAGCAGCTTGGCTCCGGCCGCGAGCAATCAGCCCCAGCATTTT.

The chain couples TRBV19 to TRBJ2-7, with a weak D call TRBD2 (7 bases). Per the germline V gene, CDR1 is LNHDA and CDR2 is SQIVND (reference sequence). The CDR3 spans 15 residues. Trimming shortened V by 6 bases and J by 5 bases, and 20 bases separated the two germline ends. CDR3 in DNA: TGTGCCAGTAGCCATAACCACGTAGGGGGGGACGAGCAGTACTTC. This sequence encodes CASSHNHVGGDEQYF. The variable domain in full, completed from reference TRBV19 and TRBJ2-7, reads DGGITQSPKYLFRKEGQNVTLSCEQNLNHDAMYWYRQDPGQGLRLIYYSQIVNDFQKGDIAEGYSVSREKKESFPLTVTSAQKNPTAFYLCASSHNHVGGDEQYFGPGTRLTVT.

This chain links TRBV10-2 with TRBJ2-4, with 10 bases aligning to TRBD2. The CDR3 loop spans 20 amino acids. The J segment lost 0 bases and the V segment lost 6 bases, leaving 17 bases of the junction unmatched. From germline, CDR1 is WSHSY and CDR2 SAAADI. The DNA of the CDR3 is TGCGCCAGCAGCCTCCTGAGAGCGGGGGGGCCAAACTCAGCCAAAAACATTCAGTACTTC. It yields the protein CASSLLRAGGPNSAKNIQYF.

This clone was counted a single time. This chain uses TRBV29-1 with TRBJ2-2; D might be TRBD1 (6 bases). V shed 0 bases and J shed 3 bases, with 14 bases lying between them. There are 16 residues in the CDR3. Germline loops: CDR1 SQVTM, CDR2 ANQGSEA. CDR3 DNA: TGCAGCGTTGAAGATAGGCAGGGGAGTTACACCGGGGAGCTGTTTTTT. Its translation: CSVEDRQGSYTGELFF.

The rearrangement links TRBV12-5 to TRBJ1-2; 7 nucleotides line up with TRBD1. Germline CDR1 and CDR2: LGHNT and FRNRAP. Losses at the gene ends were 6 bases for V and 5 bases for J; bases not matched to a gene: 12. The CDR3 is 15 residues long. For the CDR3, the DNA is TGTGCTAGTGGGGCCGGAAAGGGGGCAACATATGGCTACACCTTC. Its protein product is CASGAGKGATYGYTF.

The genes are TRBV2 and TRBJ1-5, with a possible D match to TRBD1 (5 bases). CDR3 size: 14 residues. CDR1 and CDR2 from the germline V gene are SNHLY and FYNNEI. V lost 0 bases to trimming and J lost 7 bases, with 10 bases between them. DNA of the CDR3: TGTGCCAGCAGTGAAGCGAGCAGGGAGCAGCCCCAGCATTTT. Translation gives CASSEASREQPQHF.

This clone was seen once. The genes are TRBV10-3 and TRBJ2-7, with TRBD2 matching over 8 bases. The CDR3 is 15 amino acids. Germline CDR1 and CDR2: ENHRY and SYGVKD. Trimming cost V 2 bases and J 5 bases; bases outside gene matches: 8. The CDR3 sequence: CAISERGGGRDEQYF. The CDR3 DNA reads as TGTGCCATCAGTGAGCGGGGGGGTGGGCGCGACGAGCAGTACTTC.

CDR3: CASSEPTLAGVSNEQFF. The CDR3 DNA sequence: TGTGCCAGCAGTGAACCAACACTAGCGGGGGTGAGCAATGAGCAGTTCTTC. V usage is TRBV6-1 and J usage is TRBJ2-1, with 11 positions matching TRBD2. CDR1 is MNHNS and CDR2 is SASEGT in the germline V gene. The V gene end was trimmed by 2 bases and the J gene end by 6 bases; junction bases not matched to a gene: 9. CDR3 length: 17 amino acids.

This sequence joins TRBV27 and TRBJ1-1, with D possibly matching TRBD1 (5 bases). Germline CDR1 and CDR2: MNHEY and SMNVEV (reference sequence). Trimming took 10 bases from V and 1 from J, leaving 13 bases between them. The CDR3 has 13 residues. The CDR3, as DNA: TGTGCCACCAACTCAGGGTGGAACACTGAAGCTTTCTTT. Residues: CATNSGWNTEAFF.

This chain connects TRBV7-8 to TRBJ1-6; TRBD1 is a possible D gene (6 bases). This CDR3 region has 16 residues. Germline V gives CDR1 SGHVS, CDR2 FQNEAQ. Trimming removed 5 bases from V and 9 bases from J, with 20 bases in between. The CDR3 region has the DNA TGTGCCAGCAGCCACGCCCCAGGGGAGATCGGTTCACCCCTCCACTTT. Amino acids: CASSHAPGEIGSPLHF.

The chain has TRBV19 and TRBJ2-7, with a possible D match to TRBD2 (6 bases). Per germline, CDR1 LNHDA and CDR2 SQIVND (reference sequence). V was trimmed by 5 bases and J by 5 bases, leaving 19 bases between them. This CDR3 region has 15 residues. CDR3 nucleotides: TGTGCCAGTAGTCACGGGACTCCTCCGCGGGACGAGCAGTACTTC. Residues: CASSHGTPPRDEQYF.

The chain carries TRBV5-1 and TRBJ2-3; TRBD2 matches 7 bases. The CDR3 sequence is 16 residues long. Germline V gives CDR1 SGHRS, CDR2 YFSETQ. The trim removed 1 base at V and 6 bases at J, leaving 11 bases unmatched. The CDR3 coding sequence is TGCGCCAGCAGCTTGAGTTGGGAGACTAGCCCGGATACGCAGTATTTT. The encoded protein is CASSLSWETSPDTQYF.

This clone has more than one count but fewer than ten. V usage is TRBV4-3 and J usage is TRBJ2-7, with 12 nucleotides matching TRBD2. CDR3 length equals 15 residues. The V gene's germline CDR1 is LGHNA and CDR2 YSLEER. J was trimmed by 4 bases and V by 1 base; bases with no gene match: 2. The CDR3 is CASSQASGGGYEQYF. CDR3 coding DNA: TGCGCCAGCAGCCAAGCTAGCGGGGGGGGGTACGAGCAGTACTTC.

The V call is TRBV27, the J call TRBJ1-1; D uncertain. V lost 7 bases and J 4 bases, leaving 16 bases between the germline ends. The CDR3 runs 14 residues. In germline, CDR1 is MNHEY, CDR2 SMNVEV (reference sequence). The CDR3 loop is CASTGLARGTEAFF. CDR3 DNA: TGTGCCAGCACCGGTCTTGCCCGGGGCACTGAAGCTTTCTTT.

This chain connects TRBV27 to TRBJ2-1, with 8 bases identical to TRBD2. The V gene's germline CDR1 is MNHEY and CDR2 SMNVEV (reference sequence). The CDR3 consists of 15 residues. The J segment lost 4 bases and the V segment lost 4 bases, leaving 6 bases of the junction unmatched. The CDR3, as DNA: TGTGCCAGCAGTTCTAGCGGGCGGCCTTACAATGAGCAGTTCTTC. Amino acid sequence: CASSSSGRPYNEQFF.

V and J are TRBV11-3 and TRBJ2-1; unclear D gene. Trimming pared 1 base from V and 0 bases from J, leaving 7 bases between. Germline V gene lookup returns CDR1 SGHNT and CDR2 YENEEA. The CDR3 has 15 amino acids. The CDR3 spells CASSLGASSYNEQFF. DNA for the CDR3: TGTGCCAGCAGCTTAGGGGCGAGCTCCTACAATGAGCAGTTCTTC.

The CDR3 region is CASTRLAGGPGDTQYF. The CDR3, as DNA: TGCGCCAGCACAAGACTAGCGGGGGGGCCTGGAGATACGCAGTATTTT. This rearrangement joins TRBV5-1 to TRBJ2-3, with 14 bases fitting TRBD2. The CDR3 is 16 residues long. Germline V gene sequence: CDR1 SGHRS, CDR2 YFSETQ. Trimming took 6 bases from V and 5 from J; bases not matched to a gene: 8.

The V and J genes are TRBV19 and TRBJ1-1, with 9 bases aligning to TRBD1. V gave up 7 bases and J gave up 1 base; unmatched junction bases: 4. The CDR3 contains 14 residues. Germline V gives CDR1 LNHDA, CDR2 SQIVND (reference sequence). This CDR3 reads CASTKGQGNTEAFF. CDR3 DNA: TGTGCCAGTACCAAGGGACAGGGGAACACTGAAGCTTTCTTT.

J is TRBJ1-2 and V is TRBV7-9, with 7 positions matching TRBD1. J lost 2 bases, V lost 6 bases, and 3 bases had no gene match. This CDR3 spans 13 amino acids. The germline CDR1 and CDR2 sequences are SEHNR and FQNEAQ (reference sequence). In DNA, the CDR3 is TGTGCCAGCAGTCGGGACAGCAACTATGGCTACACCTTC. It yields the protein CASSRDSNYGYTF. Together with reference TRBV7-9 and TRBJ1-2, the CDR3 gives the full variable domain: DTGVSQNPRHKITKRGQNVTFRCDPISEHNRLYWYRQTLGQGPEFLTYFQNEAQLEKSRLLSDRFSAERPKGSFSTLEIQRTEQGDSAMYLCASSRDSNYGYTFGSGTRLTVV.

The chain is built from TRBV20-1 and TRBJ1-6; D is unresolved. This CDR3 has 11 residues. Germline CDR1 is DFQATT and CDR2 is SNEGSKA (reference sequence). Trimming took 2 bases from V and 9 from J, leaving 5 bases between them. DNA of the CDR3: TGCAGTGCTAGACGGGGTTCACCCCTCCACTTT. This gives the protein CSARRGSPLHF.

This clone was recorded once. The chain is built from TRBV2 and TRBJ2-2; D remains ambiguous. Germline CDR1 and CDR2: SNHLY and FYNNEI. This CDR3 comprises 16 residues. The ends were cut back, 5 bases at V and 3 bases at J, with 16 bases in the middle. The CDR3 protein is CASSSLSGSYTGELFF. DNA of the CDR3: TGTGCCAGCAGTTCCTTATCGGGCAGCTACACCGGGGAGCTGTTTTTT.

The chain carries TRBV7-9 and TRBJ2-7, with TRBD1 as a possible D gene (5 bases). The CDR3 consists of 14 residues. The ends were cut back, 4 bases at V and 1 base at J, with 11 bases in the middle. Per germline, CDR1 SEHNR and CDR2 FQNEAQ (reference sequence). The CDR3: CASSWTTESYEQYF. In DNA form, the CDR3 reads TGTGCCAGCAGCTGGACGACAGAGTCCTACGAGCAGTACTTC.

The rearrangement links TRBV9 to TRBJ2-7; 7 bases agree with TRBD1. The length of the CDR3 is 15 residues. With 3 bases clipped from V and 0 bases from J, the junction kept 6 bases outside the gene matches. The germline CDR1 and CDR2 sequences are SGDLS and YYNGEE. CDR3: CASSAQTGSSYEQYF. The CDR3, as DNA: TGTGCCAGCAGCGCCCAGACAGGGAGCTCCTACGAGCAGTACTTC.

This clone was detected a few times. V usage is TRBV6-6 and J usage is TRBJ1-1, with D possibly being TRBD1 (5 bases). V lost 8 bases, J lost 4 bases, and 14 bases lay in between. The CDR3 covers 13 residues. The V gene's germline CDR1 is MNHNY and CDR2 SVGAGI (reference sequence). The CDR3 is CASGQGPGTEAFF. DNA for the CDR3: TGTGCCAGCGGCCAGGGACCGGGCACTGAAGCTTTCTTT.

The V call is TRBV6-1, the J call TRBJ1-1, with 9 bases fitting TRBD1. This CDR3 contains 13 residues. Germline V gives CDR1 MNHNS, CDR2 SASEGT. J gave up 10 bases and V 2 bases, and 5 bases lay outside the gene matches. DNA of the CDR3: TGTGCCAGCAGTGAAATGGGACAGGGAAGAGCTTTCTTT. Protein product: CASSEMGQGRAFF.

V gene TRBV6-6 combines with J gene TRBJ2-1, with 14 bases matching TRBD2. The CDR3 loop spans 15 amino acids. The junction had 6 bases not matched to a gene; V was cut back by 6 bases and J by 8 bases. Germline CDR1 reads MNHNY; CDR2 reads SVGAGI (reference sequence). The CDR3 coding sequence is TGTGCCAGCAGGGAGACTAGCGGGGGGGCACATGAGCAGTTCTTC. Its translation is CASRETSGGAHEQFF.

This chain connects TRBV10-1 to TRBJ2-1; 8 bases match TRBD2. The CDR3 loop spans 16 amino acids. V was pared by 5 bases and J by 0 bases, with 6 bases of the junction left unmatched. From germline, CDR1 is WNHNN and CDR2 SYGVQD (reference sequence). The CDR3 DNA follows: TGCGCCAGCAGTATGAGGGCGGGGGGCTCCTACAATGAGCAGTTCTTC. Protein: CASSMRAGGSYNEQFF.

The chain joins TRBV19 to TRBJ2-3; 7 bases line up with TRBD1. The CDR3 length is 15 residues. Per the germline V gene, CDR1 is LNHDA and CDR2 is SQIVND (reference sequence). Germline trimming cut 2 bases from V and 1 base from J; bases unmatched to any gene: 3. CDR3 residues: CASSISQGGTDTQYF. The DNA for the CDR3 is TGTGCCAGTAGTATAAGTCAGGGGGGCACAGATACGCAGTATTTT. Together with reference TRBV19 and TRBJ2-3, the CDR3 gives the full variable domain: DGGITQSPKYLFRKEGQNVTLSCEQNLNHDAMYWYRQDPGQGLRLIYYSQIVNDFQKGDIAEGYSVSREKKESFPLTVTSAQKNPTAFYLCASSISQGGTDTQYFGPGTRLTVL.

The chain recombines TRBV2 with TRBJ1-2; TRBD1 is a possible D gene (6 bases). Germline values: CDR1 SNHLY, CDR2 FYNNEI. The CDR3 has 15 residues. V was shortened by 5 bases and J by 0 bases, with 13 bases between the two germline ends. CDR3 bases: TGTGCCAGCAGTACCGACAGGCCGGCTAACTATGGCTACACCTTC. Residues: CASSTDRPANYGYTF.

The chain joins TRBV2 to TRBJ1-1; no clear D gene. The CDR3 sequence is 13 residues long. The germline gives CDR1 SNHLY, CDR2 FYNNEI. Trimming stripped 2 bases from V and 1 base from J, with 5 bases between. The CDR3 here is CASSERENTEAFF. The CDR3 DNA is TGTGCCAGCAGTGAACGAGAGAACACTGAAGCTTTCTTT. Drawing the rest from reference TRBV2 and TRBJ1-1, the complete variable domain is EPEVTQTPSHQVTQMGQEVILRCVPISNHLYFYWYRQILGQKVEFLVSFYNNEISEKSEIFDDQFSVERPDGSNFTLKIRSTKLEDSAMYFCASSERENTEAFFGQGTRLTVV.

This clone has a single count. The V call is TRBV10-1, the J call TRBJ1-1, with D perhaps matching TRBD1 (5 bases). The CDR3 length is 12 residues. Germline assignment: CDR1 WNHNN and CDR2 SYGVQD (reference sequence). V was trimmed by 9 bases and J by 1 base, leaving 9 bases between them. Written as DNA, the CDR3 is TGCGCCAGGGAGGACAAGAACACTGAAGCTTTCTTT. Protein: CAREDKNTEAFF.